The 16 T cell receptor beta chains below were found in one sample sequenced in a study of T-cell reconstitution after alpha-beta-depleted transplantation in children listed by TCRdb under 2016. Library preparation used PCR. Sequenced on an Illumina HiSeq 2500. TCR library preparation used molecular barcoding, with unique molecular identifiers applied to normalize quantification of the TCRbeta repertoire. TCRdb redid the processing of the public reads, applying fastp at Q25 and MiXCR, and retained in-frame beta chains. CDR3 protein sequences are deduplicated, and each keeps its most common genes and DNA. This sample comprises a few hundred thousand distinct CDR3 sequences, 16% of them detected only once. The top ten hold 25% to 30% of the sample. The sample's treatment or condition label, decoded: allogeneic hematopoietic cell transplantation with graft depleted of TCRalphabeta T cells and CD19 B cells.

This material consisted of PBMCs, mostly from graft donor cells, taken 360 days after TCRalphabeta/CD19-depleted stem cell transplant. The origin of the receptors is a boy under two years old who had a stem cell transplant for Wiskott-Aldrich syndrome, so the T cells may come from the graft donor.

The rearrangement joins TRBV14 to TRBJ2-7, with 8 bases that match TRBD2. V was pared by 8 bases and J by 1 base, with 4 bases of the junction left unmatched. The CDR3 runs to 13 residues. Germline loops: CDR1 SGHDN, CDR2 FVKESK. In DNA, the CDR3 is TGTGCCAGCGGGGCGGGAGGTTCCTACGAGCAGTACTTC. Protein: CASGAGGSYEQYF.

The genes are TRBV10-2 and TRBJ2-5; D is possibly TRBD2 (5 bases). CDR3 length equals 12 residues. Looked up from germline, CDR1 is WSHSY and CDR2 is SAAADI. V lost 3 bases and J 7 bases, leaving 9 bases between the germline ends. CDR3 amino acids: CASSDPLGTQYF. DNA for the CDR3: TGCGCCAGCAGTGATCCACTAGGGACCCAGTACTTC.

This clonotype occurred a few times. The chain recombines TRBV29-1 with TRBJ1-1, with no clear D. The V and J ends lost 7 bases and 1 base respectively, with 13 bases between them. Germline V gene sequence: CDR1 SQVTM, CDR2 ANQGSEA. The length of the CDR3 is 13 residues. As DNA, the CDR3 is TGCAGCGCCTTTGGCGAAGCGAACACTGAAGCTTTCTTT. Amino acids: CSAFGEANTEAFF.

Only a few counts were recorded for this clonotype. The rearrangement joins TRBV5-1 to TRBJ2-7, with 9 bases lining up with TRBD2. The CDR3 contains 16 residues. CDR1 and CDR2 (germline): SGHRS, YFSETQ. After removal of 0 bases from V and 3 bases from J, the junction contained 7 bases not matched to a gene. The CDR3: CASSLEFASGVYEQYF. CDR3 DNA sequence: TGCGCCAGCAGCTTGGAGTTTGCTAGCGGGGTCTACGAGCAGTACTTC.

This sequence joins TRBV5-6 and TRBJ2-3, with D uncertain. CDR3 length equals 15 residues. Germline CDR1 is SGHDT and CDR2 is YYEEEE. V was clipped by 0 bases and J by 0 bases, with 8 bases between them. CDR3 sequence reads: CASSLVGYSTDTQYF. The CDR3 DNA follows: TGTGCCAGCAGCTTGGTCGGCTATAGCACAGATACGCAGTATTTT.

The gene calls are TRBV6-5 and TRBJ2-7; D uncertain. This CDR3 is built from 15 residues. V was cut by 2 bases and J by 2 bases, with 13 bases left in between. The germline CDR1 and CDR2 sequences are MNHEY and SVGAGI. In nucleotides, the CDR3 is TGTGCCAGCAGTTACGCTGGGGTGATAACCTACGAGCAGTACTTC. Protein: CASSYAGVITYEQYF.

The genes are TRBV20-1 and TRBJ2-7; D is ambiguous. The germline gives CDR1 DFQATT, CDR2 SNEGSKA (reference sequence). The CDR3 length is 13 residues. Deletions cut 0 bases from V and 4 bases from J, with 10 bases between. DNA of the CDR3: TGCAGTGCTAGAGACGTGACTCTTTACGAGCAGTACTTC. This codes for CSARDVTLYEQYF.

This clonotype was recorded at least ten times. V and J are TRBV6-5 and TRBJ2-2; 7 nucleotides line up with TRBD2. This CDR3 has 16 residues. Trimming cost V 0 bases and J 4 bases; bases outside gene matches: 5. The germline gives CDR1 MNHEY, CDR2 SVGAGI. In DNA, the CDR3 is TGTGCCAGCAGTTACTCTACAACTAGCGTCACCGGGGAGCTGTTTTTT. Protein product: CASSYSTTSVTGELFF.

This clonotype was seen more than once but under ten times. The chain is built from TRBV20-1 and TRBJ2-7; no reliable D call. CDR3 size: 12 residues. Trimming removed 5 bases at V and 6 bases at J, with 14 bases between. Germline lookup yields CDR1 DFQATT and CDR2 SNEGSKA (reference sequence). The chain's CDR3 is CSAGNPWGEQYF. CDR3 DNA sequence: TGCAGTGCTGGGAATCCCTGGGGCGAGCAGTACTTC.

Only a few counts were recorded for this clonotype. In nucleotides, the CDR3 is TGTGCCAGCAGTTACGGTGGTCTTACTAGGAGCTCCTACGAGCAGTACTTC. It specifies CASSYGGLTRSSYEQYF. V usage is TRBV6-5 and J usage is TRBJ2-7; D might be TRBD2 (5 bases). Trimming took off 2 bases at V and 0 bases at J, with 17 bases between the two ends. CDR1 is MNHEY and CDR2 is SVGAGI in the germline V gene. The CDR3 sequence is 17 residues long.

The chain combines TRBV10-3 with TRBJ2-1; 11 nucleotides agree with TRBD2. V shed 2 bases, J shed 5 bases, and the junction held 5 bases outside the gene matches. CDR1 and CDR2 from the germline V gene are ENHRY and SYGVKD. The CDR3 runs to 16 residues. In nucleotides, the CDR3 is TGTGCCATCAGTGAGAATAGCGGGGGGGCCGACAATGAGCAGTTCTTC. The encoded protein is CAISENSGGADNEQFF.

The V and J genes are TRBV2 and TRBJ1-2, with 7 bases aligning to TRBD1. The germline V gene encodes CDR1 SNHLY and CDR2 FYNNEI. There are 14 residues in the CDR3. J lost 0 bases, V lost 7 bases, and 5 bases had no gene match. CDR3 DNA: TGTGCCAGCACCTTGACAGGGTCTAACTATGGCTACACCTTC. This codes for CASTLTGSNYGYTF.

The chain employs TRBV7-2 and TRBJ2-4, with a possible D match to TRBD2 (5 bases). The CDR3 loop spans 16 amino acids. Trimming stripped 3 bases from V and 0 bases from J, with 12 bases between. The germline gives CDR1 SGHTA, CDR2 FQGNSA. The CDR3 spells CASSFGVGIAKNIQYF. CDR3 in DNA: TGTGCCAGCAGCTTCGGGGTGGGGATAGCCAAAAACATTCAGTACTTC.

This clonotype was counted a single time. The junction and the germline gene differ at one end; a read error may be behind it. The genes are TRBV4-1 and TRBJ2-7; perhaps TRBD1 as D (7 bases). Germline-derived CDR1 and CDR2 are MGHRA and YSYEKL. The CDR3 is 16 residues long. For the CDR3, the DNA is TGCGCCTGCAGCCAATTCATGACAGGGAGGTCCTACGAGCAGTACTTC. Encoded protein: CACSQFMTGRSYEQYF.

The sample holds a few counts of this clonotype. This chain links TRBV15 with TRBJ2-4, with D possibly TRBD2 on 7 matching bases. V lost 0 bases and J lost 2, with 14 bases in between. This CDR3 is 17 amino acids long. Germline CDR1 and CDR2: LNHNV and YYDKDF (reference sequence). The CDR3: CATSRDGGAWSKNIQYF. Written as DNA, the CDR3 is TGTGCCACCAGCAGAGATGGGGGGGCATGGTCCAAAAACATTCAGTACTTC.

Remarks on this clonotype: At one boundary the junction diverges from the germline segment, which might be a read error. This chain links TRBV4-2 with TRBJ2-7; no firm D call. The CDR3 is made up of 13 amino acids. Germline assignment: CDR1 LGHNA and CDR2 YNFKEQ. The CDR3 here is CASSKDRRDEQYF. The CDR3 DNA sequence: TGTGCCAGCAGCAAAGACCGTCGGGACGAGCAGTACTTC.